This T cell receptor (beta chain) emerged from a study of radiotherapy plus CTLA-4 blockade in lung cancer. Sequenced by immunoSEQ multiplex PCR; TCRdb stores in-frame clones only, minus some. Of about 60,000 clones listed, around 69% are singletons. At least ten counts were recorded for this clone. Germline lookup yields CDR1 LNHNV and CDR2 YYDKDF (reference sequence). This CDR3 comprises 15 residues. V shed 5 bases and J shed 3 bases, with 16 bases lying between them. The sample was peripheral blood, taken from a patient treated with radiotherapy plus ipilimumab. The rearrangement links TRBV15 to TRBJ1-1; possibly TRBD1 for D (5 bases). The clonotype originates from a human donor with non-small cell lung cancer who had a complete response to radiotherapy plus ipilimumab. CDR3 loop: CATSRLIGGDTEAFF. CDR3 DNA sequence: TGTGCCACCAGCCGCCTCATCGGGGGAGACACTGAAGCTTTCTTT.